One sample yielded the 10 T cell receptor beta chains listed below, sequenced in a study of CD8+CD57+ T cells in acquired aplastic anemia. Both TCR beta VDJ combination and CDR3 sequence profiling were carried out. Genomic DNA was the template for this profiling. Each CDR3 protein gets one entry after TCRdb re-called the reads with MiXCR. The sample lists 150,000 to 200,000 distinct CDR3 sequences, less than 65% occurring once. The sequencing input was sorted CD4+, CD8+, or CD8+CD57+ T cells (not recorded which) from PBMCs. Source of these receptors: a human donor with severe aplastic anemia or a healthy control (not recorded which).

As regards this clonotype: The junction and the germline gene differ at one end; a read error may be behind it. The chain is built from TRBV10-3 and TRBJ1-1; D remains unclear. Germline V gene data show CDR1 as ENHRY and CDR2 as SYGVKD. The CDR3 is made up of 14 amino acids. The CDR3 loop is CASSLKGFGTEAFF. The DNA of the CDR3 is TGTGCCAGCAGTTTAAAGGGTTTTGGCACTGAAGCTTTCTTT.

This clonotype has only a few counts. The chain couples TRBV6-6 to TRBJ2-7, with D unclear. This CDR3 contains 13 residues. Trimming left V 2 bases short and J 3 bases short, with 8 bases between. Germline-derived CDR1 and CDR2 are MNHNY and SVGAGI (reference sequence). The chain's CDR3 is CASSYGQLYEQYF. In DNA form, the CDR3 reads TGTGCCAGCAGTTACGGGCAGCTCTACGAGCAGTACTTC.

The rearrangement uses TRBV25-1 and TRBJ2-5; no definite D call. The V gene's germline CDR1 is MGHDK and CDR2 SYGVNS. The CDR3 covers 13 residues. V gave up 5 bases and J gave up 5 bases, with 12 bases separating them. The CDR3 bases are TGTGCCAGCAGTTTGACTCCTCTGGAGACCCAGTACTTC. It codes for CASSLTPLETQYF.

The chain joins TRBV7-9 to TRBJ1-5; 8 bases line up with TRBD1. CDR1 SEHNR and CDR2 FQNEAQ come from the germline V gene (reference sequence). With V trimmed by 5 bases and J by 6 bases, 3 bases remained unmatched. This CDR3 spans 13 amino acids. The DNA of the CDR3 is TGTGCCAGCAGCCTGACAGGGGTTCAGCCCCAGCATTTT. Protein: CASSLTGVQPQHF. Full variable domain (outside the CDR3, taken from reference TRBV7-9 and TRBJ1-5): DTGVSQNPRHKITKRGQNVTFRCDPISEHNRLYWYRQTLGQGPEFLTYFQNEAQLEKSRLLSDRFSAERPKGSFSTLEIQRTEQGDSAMYLCASSLTGVQPQHFGDGTRLSIL.

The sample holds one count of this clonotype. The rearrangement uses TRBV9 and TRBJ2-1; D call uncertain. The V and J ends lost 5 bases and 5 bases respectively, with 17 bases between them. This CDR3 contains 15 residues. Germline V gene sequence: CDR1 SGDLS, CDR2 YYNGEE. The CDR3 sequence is CASSEWVALHNEQFF. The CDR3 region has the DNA TGTGCCAGCAGTGAATGGGTAGCCCTGCACAATGAGCAGTTCTTC.

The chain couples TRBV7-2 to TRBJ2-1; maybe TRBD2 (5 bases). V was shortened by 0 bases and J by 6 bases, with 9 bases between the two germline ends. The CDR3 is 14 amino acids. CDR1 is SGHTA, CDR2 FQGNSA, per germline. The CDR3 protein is CASSLAAGANEQFF. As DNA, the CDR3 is TGTGCCAGCAGCTTAGCGGCGGGCGCCAATGAGCAGTTCTTC. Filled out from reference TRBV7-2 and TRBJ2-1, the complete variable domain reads GAGVSQSPSNKVTEKGKDVELRCDPISGHTALYWYRQSLGQGLEFLIYFQGNSAPDKSGLPSDRFSAERTGGSVSTLTIQRTQQEDSAVYLCASSLAAGANEQFFGPGTRLTVL.

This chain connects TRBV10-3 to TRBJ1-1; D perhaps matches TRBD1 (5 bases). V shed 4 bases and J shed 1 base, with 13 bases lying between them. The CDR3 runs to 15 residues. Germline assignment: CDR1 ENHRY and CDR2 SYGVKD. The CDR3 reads CAISAQGIGNTEAFF. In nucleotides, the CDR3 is TGTGCCATCAGTGCCCAGGGAATAGGGAACACTGAAGCTTTCTTT.

CDR3 residues: CASSARQRVAYEQYF. The CDR3 DNA follows: TGTGCCAGCAGTGCGCGACAGAGGGTGGCCTACGAGCAGTACTTC. The rearrangement joins TRBV6-5 to TRBJ2-7; tentatively, D is TRBD1 or TRBD2 (5 bases each). V was shortened by 5 bases and J by 2 bases, with 16 bases between the two germline ends. The CDR3 sequence is 15 residues long. Per germline, CDR1 MNHEY and CDR2 SVGAGI.

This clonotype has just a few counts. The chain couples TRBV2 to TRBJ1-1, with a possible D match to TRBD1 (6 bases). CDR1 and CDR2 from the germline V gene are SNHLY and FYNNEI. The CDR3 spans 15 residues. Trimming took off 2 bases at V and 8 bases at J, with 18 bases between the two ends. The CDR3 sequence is CASSERRWTDKEAFF. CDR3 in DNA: TGTGCCAGCAGTGAACGGCGGTGGACAGACAAAGAAGCTTTCTTT.

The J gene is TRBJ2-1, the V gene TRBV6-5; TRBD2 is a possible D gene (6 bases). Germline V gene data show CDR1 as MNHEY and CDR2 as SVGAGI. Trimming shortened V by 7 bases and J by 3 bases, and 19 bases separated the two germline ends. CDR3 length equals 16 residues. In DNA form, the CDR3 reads TGTGCCAGCAAGGTTTCGGGCGGGGAACTCTACAATGAGCAGTTCTTC. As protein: CASKVSGGELYNEQFF.